This T cell receptor (beta chain) was identified in a study of blood T cells in healthy people across ages. Points from the study as a whole: Per million T cells, the diversity of TCR beta decreased roughly linearly as age advanced.

Each donor had around 9.2 milliliters of peripheral blood drawn. As for this clonotype: Its target is unknown.

This CDR3 spans 12 amino acids. Per the germline V gene, CDR1 is DFQATT and CDR2 is SNEGSKA (reference sequence). Trimming took off 4 bases at V and 6 bases at J, with 12 bases between the two ends. Sample-barcoded 5' priming and a J-beta primer mix drove a second PCR of roughly 6 to 12 cycles. Each of the cDNA molecules was tagged by a template-switch adaptor with 12 random nucleotides. All samples yielded 2.5 million or more CDR3-containing paired-end reads. One entry per CDR3 protein, called by TCRdb with MiXCR from the 5' RACE reads. The sample includes about 1.6 million distinct CDR3 sequences, 30% to 35% of them seen just once.

Sequencing used blood. The chain combines TRBV20-1 with TRBJ1-2; a possible D gene is TRBD1 (5 bases). This sequence was found in a woman aged 30 to 39 in good health. The CDR3: CSATQTAHGYTF. The DNA of the CDR3 is TGCAGTGCTACCCAGACAGCCCATGGCTACACCTTC.